This T cell receptor beta chain is drawn from a study of long-term antiretroviral therapy in people with HIV. Points from the study as a whole: Clones that had undergone expansion before ART dominated the repertoire at all time points. The range of CDR3 lengths in HIV repertoires proved narrower than that found in controls.

About this clone: Its antigen remains unknown.

Post-ART PBMC samples numbered at least two per donor, and pre-ART ones at least one. The germline V gene has CDR1 SGHTA and CDR2 FQGNSA. Trimming took 4 bases from V and 4 from J, leaving 2 bases between them. This CDR3 has 11 amino acids. Researchers report immunoSEQ v3.0 was run at survey level. Generated by immunoSEQ multiplex PCR, the TCRdb table keeps only in-frame clones and is missing some. The sample lists 21,000 or so clones; around 90% were seen once. This chain connects TRBV7-2 to TRBJ2-1, with D unresolved. This receptor was identified in a man between 60 and 75 years old with HIV. The material sequenced was unsorted PBMCs, taken 2.3 years after starting antiretroviral therapy. The CDR3 region has the DNA TGTGCCAGCAGCTGGTACAATGAGCAGTTCTTC. Translation: CASSWYNEQFF.